The 17 T cell receptor beta chains listed next were all sequenced from one sample in a study of naive and memory T cell subsets. What these receptors recognize is not known. Study results and limitations: A few larger clonotypes appeared in naive repertoires, especially CD8, possibly memory cells re-expressing CD45RA.

An equimolar mix of two oligonucleotides served as the beta constant-region primer for TRBC1 and TRBC2. Four rounds of PCR amplified the ligated cDNA using nested alpha and beta constant-region primers plus SP2. Each CDR3 protein gets one entry after TCRdb re-called the UMI-ligation and nested PCR reads with MiXCR. The sample consists of 99,000 or so distinct CDR3 sequences, about 14% of them appearing once. The sequenced sample was naive CD8+ T cells from blood. These receptors all come from a human donor in good health.

The gene calls are TRBV27 and TRBJ2-1, with TRBD2 identical over 7 bases. V lost 9 bases and J lost 0; bases outside the gene matches: 5. Looked up from germline, CDR1 is MNHEY and CDR2 is SMNVEV (reference sequence). The CDR3 is 14 amino acids. CDR3 sequence reads: CASWGGVSYNEQFF. DNA of the CDR3: TGTGCCAGTTGGGGGGGGGTCTCCTACAATGAGCAGTTCTTC.

The chain combines TRBV27 with TRBJ1-2, with TRBD1 matching over 8 bases. V lost 4 bases and J lost 7; bases outside the gene matches: 8. This CDR3 spans 14 amino acids. In germline, CDR1 is MNHEY, CDR2 SMNVEV (reference sequence). The CDR3 region is CASSSSGGGRGYTF. The CDR3 nucleotides are TGTGCCAGCAGTTCGTCAGGGGGCGGGCGTGGCTACACCTTC.

The chain is built from TRBV18 and TRBJ2-1; either TRBD1 or TRBD2 may supply D (6 bases each). The CDR3 contains 17 residues. V was cut by 1 base and J by 5 bases, with 18 bases left in between. The germline V gene encodes CDR1 KGHSH and CDR2 LQKENI. CDR3 residues: CASSPHFLRDNNNEQFF. CDR3 bases: TGTGCCAGCTCACCACACTTCCTGCGGGACAACAACAATGAGCAGTTCTTC.

The chain combines TRBV3-1 with TRBJ2-5; D call uncertain. Trimming removed 4 bases at V and 3 bases at J, with 9 bases between. This CDR3 comprises 13 residues. Per germline, CDR1 LGHDT and CDR2 YNNKEL (reference sequence). The CDR3 DNA follows: TGTGCCAGCAGCCGCGTGACCGAAGAGACCCAGTACTTC. Its protein product is CASSRVTEETQYF.

A few counts support this clonotype. Without the conserved terminal phenylalanine or tryptophan, this CDR3 likely stems from a read error. It is unclear where the CDR3 begins or ends on the DNA, so no DNA is shown, and the CDR3 is as TCRdb lists it. This chain links TRBV19 with TRBJ2-1; whether TRBD2, the table's D call, matches the DNA was not checked. CDR1 and CDR2 from the germline V gene are LNHDA and SQIVND (reference sequence). Termini included, the CDR3 measures 11 amino acids. CDR3 residues: CASSIGGLTAL.

This clonotype was counted once. J is TRBJ2-6 and V is TRBV9; possibly TRBD1 for D (5 bases). Germline CDR1 reads SGDLS; CDR2 reads YYNGEE. CDR3 length equals 18 residues. V lost 0 bases to trimming and J lost 2 bases, with 15 bases between them. The CDR3 spells CASSVVDKKDTGANVLTF. In DNA form, the CDR3 reads TGTGCCAGCAGCGTAGTGGACAAAAAAGACACTGGGGCCAACGTCCTGACTTTC.

V is TRBV19 and J is TRBJ2-3; 11 nucleotides line up with TRBD2. The CDR3 is 14 residues long. With 4 bases clipped from V and 4 bases from J, the junction kept 1 base outside the gene matches. Germline assignment: CDR1 LNHDA and CDR2 SQIVND (reference sequence). The CDR3 region is CASSTGLAADTQYF. The CDR3 bases are TGTGCCAGTAGTACGGGACTAGCGGCAGATACGCAGTATTTT.

The rearrangement uses TRBV20-1 and TRBJ1-4; 7 bases are shared with TRBD1. V was pared by 5 bases and J by 3 bases, with 9 bases of the junction left unmatched. The CDR3 sequence is 15 residues long. The germline V gene has CDR1 DFQATT and CDR2 SNEGSKA (reference sequence). The CDR3 protein is CSAYFQGDANEKLFF. In DNA, the CDR3 is TGCAGTGCTTACTTTCAGGGGGACGCTAATGAAAAACTGTTTTTT.

A few counts support this clonotype. The V and J genes are TRBV27 and TRBJ1-1; D not certain. V was shortened by 2 bases and J by 2 bases, with 18 bases between the two germline ends. Germline values: CDR1 MNHEY, CDR2 SMNVEV (reference sequence). The CDR3 has 17 amino acids. The CDR3 DNA reads as TGTGCCAGCAGTTTAGGAGTCGACCCGAAGCTTAACACTGAAGCTTTCTTT. As protein: CASSLGVDPKLNTEAFF.

This clonotype came up many times. The chain combines TRBV9 with TRBJ2-1, with D hard to call. The length of the CDR3 is 14 residues. Germline V CDR1 and CDR2: SGDLS, YYNGEE. V was cut by 0 bases and J by 0 bases, with 4 bases left in between. The CDR3 loop is CASSVGDSYNEQFF. In nucleotides, the CDR3 is TGTGCCAGCAGCGTAGGGGACTCCTACAATGAGCAGTTCTTC. Using reference TRBV9 and TRBJ2-1 for the parts outside the CDR3, the full variable domain is DSGVTQTPKHLITATGQRVTLRCSPRSGDLSVYWYQQSLDQGLQFLIQYYNGEERAKGNILERFSAQQFPDLHSELNLSSLELGDSALYFCASSVGDSYNEQFFGPGTRLTVL.

The chain combines TRBV4-2 with TRBJ1-1; no reliable D call. V lost 0 bases, J lost 1 base, and 12 bases lay in between. The CDR3 contains 16 residues. Germline CDR1 reads LGHNA; CDR2 reads YNFKEQ. The CDR3 bases are TGTGCCAGCAGCCAAGATCTATACGGTGGGAACACTGAAGCTTTCTTT. Amino acid sequence: CASSQDLYGGNTEAFF.

This clonotype turned up a few times. The rearrangement uses TRBV29-1 and TRBJ2-3; D might be TRBD2 (6 bases). The CDR3 length is 14 residues. Germline loops: CDR1 SQVTM, CDR2 ANQGSEA. The germline V and J ends were trimmed by 0 bases and 6 bases, with 13 bases remaining between them. The CDR3 reads CSVEDRLVLDTQYF. CDR3 coding DNA: TGCAGCGTTGAAGATCGACTAGTCCTCGATACGCAGTATTTT.

This clonotype showed up just a few times. The gene calls are TRBV7-3 and TRBJ2-4; D remains unclear. Per germline, CDR1 SGHTA and CDR2 FQGTGA. The CDR3 is made up of 17 amino acids. V shed 1 base and J shed 0 bases, with 13 bases lying between them. The CDR3 DNA follows: TGTGCCAGCAGCTTAATATCGGCAGAACTAGCCAAAAACATTCAGTACTTC. This codes for CASSLISAELAKNIQYF. The full variable domain, its missing parts supplied by reference TRBV7-3 and TRBJ2-4, is GAGVSQTPSNKVTEKGKYVELRCDPISGHTALYWYRQSLGQGPEFLIYFQGTGAADDSGLPNDRFFAVRPEGSVSTLKIQRTERGDSAVYLCASSLISAELAKNIQYFGAGTRLSVL.

This clonotype was observed a handful of times. The gene calls are TRBV4-2 and TRBJ2-7; 9 bases match TRBD2. Germline V CDR1 and CDR2: LGHNA, YNFKEQ. Losses at the gene ends were 0 bases for V and 2 bases for J; bases not matched to a gene: 5. The CDR3 is 16 residues long. The CDR3 nucleotides read TGTGCCAGCAGCCAAGAAGAACTAGCGGGTACCTACGAGCAGTACTTC. Protein: CASSQEELAGTYEQYF.

This clonotype was observed a handful of times. The genes are TRBV5-8 and TRBJ2-3, with TRBD2 identical over 16 bases. Germline assignment: CDR1 SGHTS and CDR2 YDEGEE. The V gene end was trimmed by 6 bases and the J gene end by 4 bases; junction bases not matched to a gene: 14. This CDR3 has 19 residues. CDR3: CASIRPGLAGGRYSDTQYF. CDR3 DNA sequence: TGTGCCAGCATCAGACCGGGACTAGCGGGAGGGAGGTATTCAGATACGCAGTATTTT.

The chain carries TRBV6-6 and TRBJ1-2, with 7 bases matching TRBD1. V lost 5 bases and J lost 5; bases outside the gene matches: 5. CDR3 length: 13 amino acids. Per germline, CDR1 MNHNY and CDR2 SVGAGI (reference sequence). The CDR3 is CASSGTVIYGYTF. DNA of the CDR3: TGTGCCAGCAGTGGGACAGTTATATATGGCTACACCTTC.

This clonotype was counted a few times. One end of the junction varies from germline; a read error may be responsible. The chain joins TRBV27 to TRBJ1-2; TRBD1 matches 7 bases. The CDR3 contains 10 residues. Germline loops: CDR1 MNHEY, CDR2 SMNVEV (reference sequence). CDR3 in DNA: TGTGCCCGGGACCGGGACAGCCCCTTCTTC. As protein: CARDRDSPFF.